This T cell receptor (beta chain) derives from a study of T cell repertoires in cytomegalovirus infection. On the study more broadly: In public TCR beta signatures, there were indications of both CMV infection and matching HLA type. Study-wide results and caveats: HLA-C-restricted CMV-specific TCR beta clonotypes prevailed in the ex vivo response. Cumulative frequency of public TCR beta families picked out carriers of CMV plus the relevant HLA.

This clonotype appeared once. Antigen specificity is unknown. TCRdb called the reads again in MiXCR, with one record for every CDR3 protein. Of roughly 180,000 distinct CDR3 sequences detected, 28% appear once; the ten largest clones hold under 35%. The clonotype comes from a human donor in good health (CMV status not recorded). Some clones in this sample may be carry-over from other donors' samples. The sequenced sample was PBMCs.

The CDR3 DNA is TGCAGTGCTAGTGGGGCAGCAACCGGGGAGCTGTTTTTT. This codes for CSASGAATGELFF. V is TRBV20-1 and J is TRBJ2-2; the D gene is possibly TRBD1 (5 bases). Trimming removed 3 bases from V and 5 bases from J, with 10 bases in between. Looked up from germline, CDR1 is DFQATT and CDR2 is SNEGSKA (reference sequence). The CDR3 length is 13 residues.